A selection of T cell receptor beta chains follows, all from one sample in a study of cytomegalovirus exposure and HLA in healthy donors. The repertoire was sequenced with immunoSEQ multiplex PCR; TCRdb's copy has only in-frame clones and lacks some. The sample consists of about 120,000 clones, over 70% of them appearing once. Sequenced sample: PBMCs. The receptor source for this set is a female donor in good health and CMV-seronegative. Both conserved end residues are part of each CDR3. The D gene is left open where the match is weak. The listing skips clone size in some rows; elsewhere it reads once, few, many or a size class.

TGTTCCAGCAGCTCCTCAGGCTACGAGCAGTACTTC,CSSSSSGYEQYF,-,12,TRBV7-9,TRBJ2-7,-
TGTGCCAGCAGCGTAGGGGACAGGGGGAATTCTGGAAACACCATATATTTT,CASSVGDRGNSGNTIYF,TRBD1,17,TRBV9,TRBJ1-3,-
TGTGCCAGCAGTTTCTCCGGGGAGCTGTTTTTT,CASSFSGELFF,-,11,TRBV27,TRBJ2-2,-
TGTGCCATCAGTGAGATCGGGACAGGGTCAGAGACCCAGTACTTC,CAISEIGTGSETQYF,TRBD1,15,TRBV10-3,TRBJ2-5,-
TGTGCCAGCAGCCAATCCGCGGACAGAACGAACACCGGGGAGCTGTTTTTT,CASSQSADRTNTGELFF,-,17,TRBV7-9,TRBJ2-2,-
TGTGCCAGCAGCTTCAGTTTAGGAGGGGACGCCACCTTC,CASSFSLGGDATF,-,13,TRBV7-9,TRBJ1-2,-
TGTGCCTGGAGCGCCGGGACAGTTCCTAAAGCTTTCTTT,CAWSAGTVPKAFF,TRBD1,13,TRBV30,TRBJ1-1,-
TGTGCCAGCAGTGAATACATCGGAGGGACTGAAGCTTTCTTT,CASSEYIGGTEAFF,-,14,TRBV25-1,TRBJ1-1,few
TGTGCCATCAGTGAGACTTCCTCCACCGGGGAGCTGTTTTTT,CAISETSSTGELFF,-,14,TRBV10-3,TRBJ2-2,once
TGCGCCAGCAGCCAAGAATTGGAGACTAGCGGGACAAATGAGCAGTTCTTC,CASSQELETSGTNEQFF,TRBD2,17,TRBV4-1,TRBJ2-1,-
TGTGCCAGCAGCTTGGGGACAGGTTACAATGAGCAGTTCTTC,CASSLGTGYNEQFF,TRBD1,14,TRBV5-5,TRBJ2-1,few
TGTGCCAGCAGCTTTTTGGGGGGTTCGAACACTGAAGCTTTCTTT,CASSFLGGSNTEAFF,-,15,TRBV5-4,TRBJ1-1,-